Listed here is a single T cell receptor beta chain. This record belongs to a study of blood T cell repertoires in COVID-19. Sequenced by immunoSEQ multiplex PCR; TCRdb stores in-frame clones only, minus some. The table records approximately 240,000 clones, around nine tenths of them present only once. Material: peripheral blood. This clonotype was obtained from a woman between 18 and 29 years old who had recovered from COVID-19.

CDR3 sequence: CASLLNTGSRLFF. The CDR3 region has the DNA TGTGCCAGCCTATTAAATACCGGGTCCAGGCTGTTTTTT. The rearrangement joins TRBV2 to TRBJ2-2; D is ambiguous. From germline, CDR1 is SNHLY and CDR2 FYNNEI. CDR3 length: 13 amino acids. The ends were cut back, 8 bases at V and 13 bases at J, with 20 bases in the middle.